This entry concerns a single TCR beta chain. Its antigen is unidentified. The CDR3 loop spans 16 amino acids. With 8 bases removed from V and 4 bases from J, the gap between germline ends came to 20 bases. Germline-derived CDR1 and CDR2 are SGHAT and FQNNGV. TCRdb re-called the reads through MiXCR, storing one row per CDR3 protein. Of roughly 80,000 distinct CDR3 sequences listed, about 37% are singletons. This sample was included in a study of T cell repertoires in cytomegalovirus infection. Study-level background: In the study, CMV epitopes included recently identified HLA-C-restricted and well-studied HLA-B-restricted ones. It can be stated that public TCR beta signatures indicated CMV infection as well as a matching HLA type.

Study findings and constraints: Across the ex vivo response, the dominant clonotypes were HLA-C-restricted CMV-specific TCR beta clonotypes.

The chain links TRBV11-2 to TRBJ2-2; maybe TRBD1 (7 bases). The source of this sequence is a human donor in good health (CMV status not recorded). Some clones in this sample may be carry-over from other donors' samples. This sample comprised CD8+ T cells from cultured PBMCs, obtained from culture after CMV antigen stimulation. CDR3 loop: CASGGTVLPATGELFF. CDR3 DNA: TGTGCCAGCGGCGGGACAGTTTTACCGGCCACCGGGGAGCTGTTTTTT. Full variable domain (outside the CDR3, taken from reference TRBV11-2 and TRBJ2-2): EAGVAQSPRYKIIEKRQSVAFWCNPISGHATLYWYQQILGQGPKLLIQFQNNGVVDDSQLPKDRFSAERLKGVDSTLKIQPAKLEDSAVYLCASGGTVLPATGELFFGEGSRLTVL.